These T cell receptor beta chains were read from a single sample in a study of cytomegalovirus exposure and HLA in healthy donors. Some clones are missing from TCRdb's copy, which holds only in-frame ones; the method was immunoSEQ multiplex PCR. This sample has approximately 110,000 clones, with over 80% found just once. Material for sequencing was PBMCs. Receptors were obtained from a man between 50 and 59 years old in good health and CMV-seronegative. CDR3s include the opening cysteine and the closing phenylalanine or tryptophan. Fields, in order: J gene, V gene, D gene, clone size, CDR3 DNA, CDR3 protein. The D gene is left open where the match is weak. Clone size is stated in some rows and not others, as once, few, many or a class when expanded.

J gene: TRBJ1-3
V gene: TRBV11-3
D gene: .
clone size: .
CDR3 DNA: TGTGCCAGCAGCCTCTCTGGAAACACCATATATTTT
CDR3 protein: CASSLSGNTIYF

J gene: TRBJ2-1
V gene: TRBV5-6
D gene: .
clone size: .
CDR3 DNA: TGTGCCAGCAGCCGGACACGGAGTGAGCAGTTCTTC
CDR3 protein: CASSRTRSEQFF

J gene: TRBJ2-1
V gene: TRBV28
D gene: .
clone size: few
CDR3 DNA: TGTGCCAGCAGTCCTTCAGGGATTACAGGGAATGAGCAGTTCTTC
CDR3 protein: CASSPSGITGNEQFF

J gene: TRBJ2-1
V gene: TRBV27
D gene: TRBD2
clone size: few
CDR3 DNA: TGTGCCAGCAGTCTACCGGGACTAGCGGGAGTTGGTGAGCAGTTCTTC
CDR3 protein: CASSLPGLAGVGEQFF

J gene: TRBJ2-1
V gene: TRBV7-2
D gene: .
clone size: .
CDR3 DNA: TGTGCCAGCAGCCTCTCCAGGAACAATGAGCAGTTCTTC
CDR3 protein: CASSLSRNNEQFF

J gene: TRBJ1-2
V gene: TRBV7-2
D gene: .
clone size: .
CDR3 DNA: TGTGCCAGCAGCTTAGAAGTCGCCGGGAACGTTGCCTATGGCTACACCTTC
CDR3 protein: CASSLEVAGNVAYGYTF

J gene: TRBJ1-4
V gene: TRBV4-3
D gene: .
clone size: few
CDR3 DNA: TGCGCCAGCAGCCGGAGAGTCGGACAGCCAACCCAACTGTTTTTT
CDR3 protein: CASSRRVGQPTQLFF

J gene: TRBJ2-5
V gene: TRBV20-1
D gene: .
clone size: .
CDR3 DNA: TGCAGTGCTAGTCCGGAGACCCAGTACTTC
CDR3 protein: CSASPETQYF

J gene: TRBJ2-7
V gene: TRBV7-2
D gene: .
clone size: once
CDR3 DNA: TGTGCCAGCAGCCATACGGTCTACGAGCAGTACTTC
CDR3 protein: CASSHTVYEQYF

J gene: TRBJ1-2
V gene: TRBV28
D gene: .
clone size: .
CDR3 DNA: TGTGCCAGCAGACAGGAGAACCCCTATGGCTACACCTTC
CDR3 protein: CASRQENPYGYTF

J gene: TRBJ2-5
V gene: TRBV30
D gene: .
clone size: .
CDR3 DNA: TGTGCCTGGAGCCTTAAAGAGACCCAGTACTTC
CDR3 protein: CAWSLKETQYF

J gene: TRBJ1-6
V gene: TRBV13
D gene: .
clone size: .
CDR3 DNA: TGTGCCAGCAGCTTAGGGATGTCGGCGGACCTCCACTTT
CDR3 protein: CASSLGMSADLHF

J gene: TRBJ2-7
V gene: TRBV27
D gene: TRBD1
clone size: .
CDR3 DNA: TGTGCCAGCAGTTTATCTTCAACCAGGGGGCACGAGCAGTACTTC
CDR3 protein: CASSLSSTRGHEQYF

J gene: TRBJ2-1
V gene: TRBV9
D gene: TRBD2
clone size: .
CDR3 DNA: TGTGCCAGCAGCGATGTGAGGCTAGCGGGAGGAAATGAGCAGTTCTTC
CDR3 protein: CASSDVRLAGGNEQFF

J gene: TRBJ2-1
V gene: TRBV4-1
D gene: TRBD2
clone size: .
CDR3 DNA: TGCGCCAGCAGCCAAGCGGGACTAGCGGGGATGAATGAGCAGTTCTTC
CDR3 protein: CASSQAGLAGMNEQFF

J gene: TRBJ2-6
V gene: TRBV19
D gene: .
clone size: .
CDR3 DNA: TGTGCCAGTAGGCCGGGAGCCTACTCTGGGGCCAACGTCCTGACTTTC
CDR3 protein: CASRPGAYSGANVLTF

J gene: TRBJ2-1
V gene: TRBV12-5
D gene: TRBD2
clone size: once
CDR3 DNA: TGTGCTAGTTTAGGCGGATGGGGCACTAGCGCCAACAATGAGCAGTTCTTC
CDR3 protein: CASLGGWGTSANNEQFF

J gene: TRBJ2-2
V gene: TRBV5-1
D gene: .
clone size: .
CDR3 DNA: TGCGCCAGCAGCTTGGTGGGTCTAGCGATTAACACCGGGGAGCTGTTTTTT
CDR3 protein: CASSLVGLAINTGELFF

J gene: TRBJ1-1
V gene: TRBV6-4
D gene: .
clone size: .
CDR3 DNA: TGTGCCAGCAGTGACTCCCCCGGGGGTGAAGCTTTCTTT
CDR3 protein: CASSDSPGGEAFF

J gene: TRBJ2-6
V gene: TRBV18
D gene: .
clone size: .
CDR3 DNA: TGTGCCAGCTCACCTCCATCTGGGGCCAACGTCCTGACTTTC
CDR3 protein: CASSPPSGANVLTF

J gene: TRBJ1-2
V gene: TRBV14
D gene: .
clone size: .
CDR3 DNA: TGTGCCAGCAGCCAAGATGTCAGGGAATATGGCTACACCTTC
CDR3 protein: CASSQDVREYGYTF

J gene: TRBJ2-1
V gene: TRBV7-3
D gene: TRBD2
clone size: .
CDR3 DNA: TGTGCCAGCAGCTTAACTGTAGCGGGAGCTAGCTATGAGCAGTTCTTC
CDR3 protein: CASSLTVAGASYEQFF

J gene: TRBJ2-7
V gene: TRBV28
D gene: .
clone size: .
CDR3 DNA: TGTGCCAGCAGTTTGGCGGCGGTCTACGAGCAGTACTTC
CDR3 protein: CASSLAAVYEQYF

J gene: TRBJ2-1
V gene: TRBV7-9
D gene: TRBD1
clone size: .
CDR3 DNA: TGTGCCAGCAGCTTAGGACAGGGGGTAGAGAATGAGCAGTTCTTC
CDR3 protein: CASSLGQGVENEQFF

J gene: TRBJ1-5
V gene: TRBV6-6
D gene: .
clone size: .
CDR3 DNA: TGTGCCGTACAGACGGGGGATGATCAGCCCCAGCATTTT
CDR3 protein: CAVQTGDDQPQHF

J gene: TRBJ2-2
V gene: TRBV15
D gene: .
clone size: few
CDR3 DNA: TGTGCCACCAGCAGAGACCCCAGATACACCGGGGAGCTGTTTTTT
CDR3 protein: CATSRDPRYTGELFF

J gene: TRBJ2-7
V gene: TRBV4-1
D gene: TRBD2
clone size: few
CDR3 DNA: TGCGCCAGCAGCCAAGATACGGTTCAACTAGCGGGGGGCCAGGGGTACGAGCAGTACTTC
CDR3 protein: CASSQDTVQLAGGQGYEQYF

J gene: TRBJ1-3
V gene: TRBV5-1
D gene: .
clone size: .
CDR3 DNA: TGCGCCAGCAGCCCAACCGGGAGCAGCTCTGGAAACACCATATATTTT
CDR3 protein: CASSPTGSSSGNTIYF

J gene: TRBJ2-2
V gene: TRBV29-1
D gene: TRBD1
clone size: .
CDR3 DNA: TGCAGCGTTGTGGGACAGGGTTTTACCGGGGAGCTGTTTTTT
CDR3 protein: CSVVGQGFTGELFF

J gene: TRBJ2-7
V gene: TRBV19
D gene: .
clone size: few
CDR3 DNA: TGTGCCAGCGCCCAGGTAGCGGCTACCTCCTACGAGCAGTACTTC
CDR3 protein: CASAQVAATSYEQYF

J gene: TRBJ1-1
V gene: TRBV7-3
D gene: .
clone size: .
CDR3 DNA: TGTGCCAGCAGCGCGAGGCCGGGGTCTCCCAGTGAAGCTTTCTTT
CDR3 protein: CASSARPGSPSEAFF

J gene: TRBJ2-7
V gene: TRBV28
D gene: .
clone size: .
CDR3 DNA: TGTGCCAGCAGTCCCCACCTGATCCCCTACGAGCAGTACTTC
CDR3 protein: CASSPHLIPYEQYF

J gene: TRBJ1-1
V gene: TRBV27
D gene: TRBD1
clone size: .
CDR3 DNA: TGTGCCAGCAGTTTATTCCGGACAGGGGGACTAAACACTGAAGCTTTCTTT
CDR3 protein: CASSLFRTGGLNTEAFF

J gene: TRBJ2-2
V gene: TRBV6-6
D gene: TRBD1
clone size: .
CDR3 DNA: TGTGCCAGCAGCAGGGGGCTTACCGGGGAGCTGTTTTTT
CDR3 protein: CASSRGLTGELFF

J gene: TRBJ2-7
V gene: TRBV30
D gene: TRBD2
clone size: .
CDR3 DNA: TGTGCCTGGAAAGGGGGAGCGGGGGGCAGGGACGAGCAGTACTTC
CDR3 protein: CAWKGGAGGRDEQYF

J gene: TRBJ1-1
V gene: TRBV29-1
D gene: TRBD1
clone size: .
CDR3 DNA: TGCAGCGTGGAGGACAGGGGGAGCATGAACACTGAAGCTTTCTTT
CDR3 protein: CSVEDRGSMNTEAFF

J gene: TRBJ2-1
V gene: TRBV19
D gene: TRBD2
clone size: .
CDR3 DNA: TGTGCCAGTACCCTGACTAGCGGAGCCTACAATGAGCAGTTCTTC
CDR3 protein: CASTLTSGAYNEQFF

J gene: TRBJ1-2
V gene: TRBV28
D gene: TRBD1
clone size: .
CDR3 DNA: TGTGCCAGCAGTAGCCTGACAGGGCTGGATGGCTACACCTTC
CDR3 protein: CASSSLTGLDGYTF

J gene: TRBJ1-3
V gene: TRBV29-1
D gene: TRBD1
clone size: .
CDR3 DNA: TGCAGCATCGCGACAGGGGCTTCCGTTGGAAACACCGTATATTTT
CDR3 protein: CSIATGASVGNTVYF

J gene: TRBJ1-2
V gene: TRBV20-1
D gene: .
clone size: .
CDR3 DNA: TGCAGTGCCCTCGGCGGCTATGGCTACACCTTC
CDR3 protein: CSALGGYGYTF

J gene: TRBJ2-7
V gene: TRBV11-2
D gene: .
clone size: .
CDR3 DNA: TGTGCCAGCAGCTTAGCTGGTAGAGCCTACGAGCAGTACTTC
CDR3 protein: CASSLAGRAYEQYF

J gene: TRBJ1-3
V gene: TRBV28
D gene: .
clone size: .
CDR3 DNA: TGTGCCAGCAGTTCACCTGAGGGGGCTGGAAACACCATATATTTT
CDR3 protein: CASSSPEGAGNTIYF

J gene: TRBJ2-2
V gene: TRBV5-1
D gene: .
clone size: .
CDR3 DNA: TGCGCCAGCAGCTTGTTGTCCGGCACCGGGGAGCTGTTTTTT
CDR3 protein: CASSLLSGTGELFF

J gene: TRBJ2-3
V gene: TRBV19
D gene: TRBD2
clone size: .
CDR3 DNA: TGTGCCAGTCGAACAGCTAGCGGTCACACAGATACGCAGTATTTT
CDR3 protein: CASRTASGHTDTQYF

J gene: TRBJ1-4
V gene: TRBV5-1
D gene: TRBD1
clone size: few
CDR3 DNA: TGCGCCAGCAGCTTGGGAGACAGGGGAAATGAAAAACTGTTTTTT
CDR3 protein: CASSLGDRGNEKLFF

J gene: TRBJ2-5
V gene: TRBV4-3
D gene: .
clone size: .
CDR3 DNA: TGCGCCAGCAGCCGCGGGACAGAACTAGAGACCCAGTACTTC
CDR3 protein: CASSRGTELETQYF

J gene: TRBJ1-2
V gene: TRBV10-3
D gene: TRBD1
clone size: .
CDR3 DNA: TGTGCCATCAGTGAGTCGACAGGGGGCAGGGGCTACACCTTC
CDR3 protein: CAISESTGGRGYTF

J gene: TRBJ1-5
V gene: TRBV7-2
D gene: .
clone size: .
CDR3 DNA: TGTGCCAGCAGCTTGGGGCCTAACGGAGTTCAGCCCCAGCATTTT
CDR3 protein: CASSLGPNGVQPQHF

J gene: TRBJ2-7
V gene: TRBV7-2
D gene: TRBD1
clone size: .
CDR3 DNA: TGTGCCAGCAGGACCGGGACAGGGGGCTTCGACGAGCAGTACTTC
CDR3 protein: CASRTGTGGFDEQYF

J gene: TRBJ2-7
V gene: TRBV6-5
D gene: .
clone size: .
CDR3 DNA: TGTGCCAGCAATAGGGGGAGGGAAGACGAGCAGTACTTC
CDR3 protein: CASNRGREDEQYF

J gene: TRBJ1-2
V gene: TRBV5-6
D gene: .
clone size: .
CDR3 DNA: TGTGCCAGCAGCTTAGGAGAATACTATGGCTACACCTTC
CDR3 protein: CASSLGEYYGYTF

J gene: TRBJ2-7
V gene: TRBV13
D gene: .
clone size: .
CDR3 DNA: TGTGCCAGCAGCTTGGTAGGCAGGGCCGAGCAGTACTTC
CDR3 protein: CASSLVGRAEQYF

J gene: TRBJ2-7
V gene: TRBV2
D gene: TRBD1
clone size: .
CDR3 DNA: TGTGCCACCAAAGGCCCCGGGACAGGGGCTCTAAGCTCCTACGAGCAGTACTTC
CDR3 protein: CATKGPGTGALSSYEQYF